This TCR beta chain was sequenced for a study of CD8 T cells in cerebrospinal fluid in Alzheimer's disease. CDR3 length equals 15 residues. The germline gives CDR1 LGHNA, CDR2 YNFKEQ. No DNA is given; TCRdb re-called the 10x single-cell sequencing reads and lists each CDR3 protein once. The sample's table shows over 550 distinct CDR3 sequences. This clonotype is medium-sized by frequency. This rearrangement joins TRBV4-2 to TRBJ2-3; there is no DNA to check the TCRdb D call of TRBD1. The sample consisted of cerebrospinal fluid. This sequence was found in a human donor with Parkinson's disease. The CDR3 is CASSQDRGGGDTQYF.